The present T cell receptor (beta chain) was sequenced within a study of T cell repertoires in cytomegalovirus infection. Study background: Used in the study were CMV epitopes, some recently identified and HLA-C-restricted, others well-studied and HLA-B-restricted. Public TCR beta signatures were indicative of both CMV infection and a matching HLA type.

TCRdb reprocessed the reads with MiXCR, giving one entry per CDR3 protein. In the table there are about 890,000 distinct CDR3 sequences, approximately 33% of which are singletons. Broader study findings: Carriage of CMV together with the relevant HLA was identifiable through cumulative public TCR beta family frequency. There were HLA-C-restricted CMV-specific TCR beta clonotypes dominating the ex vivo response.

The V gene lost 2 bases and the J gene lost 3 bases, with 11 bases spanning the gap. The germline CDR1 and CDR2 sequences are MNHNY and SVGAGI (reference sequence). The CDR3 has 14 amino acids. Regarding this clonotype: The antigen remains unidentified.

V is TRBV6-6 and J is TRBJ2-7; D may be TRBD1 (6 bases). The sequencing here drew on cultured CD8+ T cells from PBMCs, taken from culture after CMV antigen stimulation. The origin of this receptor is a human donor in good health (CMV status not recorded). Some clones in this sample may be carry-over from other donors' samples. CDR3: CASSYGRGFYEQYV. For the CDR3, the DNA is TGTGCCAGCAGTTACGGCAGGGGATTCTACGAGCAGTACGTC.